These 8 T cell receptor beta chains share one sample of origin, sequenced in a study of beta chain features in type 1 diabetes. The entirety of the isolated RNA underwent reverse transcription, so expressed TCRB transcripts were sequenced. Generated by immunoSEQ multiplex PCR, the TCRdb table keeps only in-frame clones and is missing some. The sample records about 620,000 clones, 15% to 18% being singletons. Sequencing used naive CD4+ T cells from blood. These receptors originate from a man aged 18 to 29 in good health.

This clone was counted a few times. The chain recombines TRBV5-4 with TRBJ2-2; tentatively, D is TRBD1 or TRBD2 (5 bases each). Germline values: CDR1 SGHNT, CDR2 YYREEE (reference sequence). Deletions cut 4 bases from V and 3 bases from J, with 22 bases between. This CDR3 has 18 amino acids. The CDR3 loop reads CASSPGATPAAHTGELFF. The DNA for the CDR3 is TGTGCCAGCAGCCCCGGGGCGACACCGGCCGCACACACCGGGGAGCTGTTTTTT.

CDR3 bases: TGTGCCTGGAGGCAAGGACAGGGGTGGAATGAAAAACTGTTTTTT. It translates to CAWRQGQGWNEKLFF. The rearrangement links TRBV30 to TRBJ1-4, with TRBD1 matching over 9 bases. The germline gives CDR1 GTSNPN, CDR2 SVGIG (reference sequence). The CDR3 has 15 amino acids. J gave up 5 bases and V 3 bases, and 7 bases lay outside the gene matches.

This clone was recorded a few times. The chain joins TRBV7-9 to TRBJ1-4; D is ambiguous. The CDR3 has 13 amino acids. Germline V CDR1 and CDR2: SEHNR, FQNEAQ (reference sequence). With 8 bases removed from V and 1 base from J, the gap between germline ends came to 8 bases. In DNA form, the CDR3 reads TGTGCCAGCCAAGGTAGAACTAATGAAAAACTGTTTTTT. As protein: CASQGRTNEKLFF.

The chain links TRBV6-6 to TRBJ1-1; D gene uncertain. The germline V gene encodes CDR1 MNHNY and CDR2 SVGAGI (reference sequence). The CDR3 has 16 amino acids. The germline V and J ends were trimmed by 2 bases and 4 bases, with 17 bases remaining between them. This chain's CDR3 is CASSYRSTIRGTEAFF. CDR3 DNA sequence: TGTGCCAGCAGTTACCGATCAACCATCCGGGGCACTGAAGCTTTCTTT.

V is TRBV29-1 and J is TRBJ1-1; D remains unclear. The germline V gene encodes CDR1 SQVTM and CDR2 ANQGSEA. The CDR3 totals 10 residues. The CDR3 loop is CSVPNTEAFF. The CDR3 nucleotides read TGCAGTGTACCGAACACTGAAGCTTTCTTT.

In its sample, this clone was seen a few times. The genes are TRBV30 and TRBJ1-5; the D is unclear. The V end was cut by 5 bases, the J end by 0 bases, with 8 bases between. The CDR3 covers 13 residues. Looked up from germline, CDR1 is GTSNPN and CDR2 is SVGIG (reference sequence). Written as DNA, the CDR3 is TGTGCCTGGGGCCTTGATAGCAATCAGCCCCAGCATTTT. Translated, it gives CAWGLDSNQPQHF. Drawing the rest from reference TRBV30 and TRBJ1-5, the complete variable domain is SQTIHQWPATLVQPVGSPLSLECTVEGTSNPNLYWYRQAAGRGLQLLFYSVGIGQISSEVPQNLSASRPQDRQFILSSKKLLLSDSGFYLCAWGLDSNQPQHFGDGTRLSIL.

This clone was detected only a few times. The chain uses TRBV5-1 and TRBJ2-4; D could derive from TRBD1 or TRBD2 (5 bases each). Germline CDR1 reads SGHRS; CDR2 reads YFSETQ. V shed 6 bases and J shed 2 bases, with 15 bases lying between them. The CDR3 has 15 amino acids. The CDR3 nucleotides read TGCGCCAGCACCGGGGACCCACGAACCAAAAACATTCAGTACTTC. Protein sequence: CASTGDPRTKNIQYF. The complete variable domain, with remaining parts taken from reference TRBV5-1 and TRBJ2-4, reads KAGVTQTPRYLIKTRGQQVTLSCSPISGHRSVSWYQQTPGQGLQFLFEYFSETQRNKGNFPGRFSGRQFSNSRSEMNVSTLELGDSALYLCASTGDPRTKNIQYFGAGTRLSVL.

The chain couples TRBV4-3 to TRBJ1-2; 8 nucleotides align to TRBD1. Germline CDR1 reads LGHNA; CDR2 reads YSLEER. The CDR3 loop spans 15 amino acids. The J segment lost 5 bases and the V segment lost 0 bases, leaving 5 bases of the junction unmatched. As DNA, the CDR3 is TGCGCCAGCAGCCAAGATCCCGGACAGGGTTATGGCTACACCTTC. Amino acid sequence: CASSQDPGQGYGYTF.